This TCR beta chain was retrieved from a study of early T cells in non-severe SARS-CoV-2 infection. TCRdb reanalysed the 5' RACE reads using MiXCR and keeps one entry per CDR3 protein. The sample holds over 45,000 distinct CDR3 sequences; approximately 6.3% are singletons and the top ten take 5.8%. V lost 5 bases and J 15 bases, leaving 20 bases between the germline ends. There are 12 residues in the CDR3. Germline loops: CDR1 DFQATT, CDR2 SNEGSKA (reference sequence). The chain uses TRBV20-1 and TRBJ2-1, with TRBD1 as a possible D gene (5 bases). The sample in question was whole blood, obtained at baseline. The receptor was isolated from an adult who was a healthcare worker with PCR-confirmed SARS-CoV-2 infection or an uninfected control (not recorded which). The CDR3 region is CSALIRRGAPFF. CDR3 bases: TGCAGTGCTTTAATCAGACGTGGGGCGCCGTTCTTC.